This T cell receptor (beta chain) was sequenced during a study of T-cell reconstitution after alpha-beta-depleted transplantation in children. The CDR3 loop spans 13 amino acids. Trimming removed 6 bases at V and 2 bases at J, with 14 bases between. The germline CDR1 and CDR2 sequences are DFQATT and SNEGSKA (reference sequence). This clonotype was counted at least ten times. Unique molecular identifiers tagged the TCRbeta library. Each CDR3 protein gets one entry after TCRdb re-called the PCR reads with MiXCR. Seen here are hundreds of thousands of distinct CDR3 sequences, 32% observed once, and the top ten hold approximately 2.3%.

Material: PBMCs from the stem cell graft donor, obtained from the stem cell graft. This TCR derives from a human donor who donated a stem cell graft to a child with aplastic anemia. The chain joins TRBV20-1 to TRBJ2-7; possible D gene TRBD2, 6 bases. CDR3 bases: TGCAGTGCGAAGGGGACTCGGGCCTACGAGCAGTACTTC. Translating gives CSAKGTRAYEQYF.